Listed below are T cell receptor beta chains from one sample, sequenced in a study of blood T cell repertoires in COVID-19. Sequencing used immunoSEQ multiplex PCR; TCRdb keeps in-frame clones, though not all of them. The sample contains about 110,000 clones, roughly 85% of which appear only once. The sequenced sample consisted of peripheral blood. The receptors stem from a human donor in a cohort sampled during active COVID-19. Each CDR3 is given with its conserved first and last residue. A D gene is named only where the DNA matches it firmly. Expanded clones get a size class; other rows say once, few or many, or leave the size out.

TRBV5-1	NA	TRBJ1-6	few	TGCGCCAGCAGCCCGGAGAGCTCCTATAATTCACCCCTCCACTTT	CASSPESSYNSPLHF
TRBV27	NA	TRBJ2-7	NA	TGTGCCAGCAGTCCCTGGGGCATAGTCTCCGAGCAGTACTTC	CASSPWGIVSEQYF
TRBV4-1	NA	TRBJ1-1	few	TGCGCCAGCAGCCAAGATAGGGGGGGGATGAACACTGAAGCTTTCTTT	CASSQDRGGMNTEAFF
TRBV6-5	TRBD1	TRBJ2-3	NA	TGTGCCAGCAACAGACAGGGAAGAGATACGCAGTATTTT	CASNRQGRDTQYF
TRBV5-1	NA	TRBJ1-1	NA	TGCGCCAGCAGCTTGGGGTCAGGTAAGAACACTGAAGCTTTCTTT	CASSLGSGKNTEAFF
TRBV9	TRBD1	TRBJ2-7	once	TGTGCCAGCAGCGTAGGAGGGACAGACTACGAGCAGTACTTC	CASSVGGTDYEQYF
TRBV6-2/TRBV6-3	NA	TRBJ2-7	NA	TGTGCCAGCAGTTACGGGACTGGGCAGTACTTC	CASSYGTGQYF
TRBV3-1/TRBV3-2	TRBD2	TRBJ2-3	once	TGTGCCAGCAGCCGTTTGGGACTAGCGGGGGGCACAGATACGCAGTATTTT	CASSRLGLAGGTDTQYF
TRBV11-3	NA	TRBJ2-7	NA	TGTGCCAGCAGCTTATCCAGTACCTACGAGCAGTACTTC	CASSLSSTYEQYF
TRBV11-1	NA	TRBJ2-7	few	TGTGCCAGCAGCGATATGGACGGGGTTGTCTACGAGCAGTACTTC	CASSDMDGVVYEQYF
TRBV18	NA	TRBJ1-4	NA	TGTGCCAGCTCACCCGTAAGACAGGCCTCTAATGAAAAACTGTTTTTT	CASSPVRQASNEKLFF
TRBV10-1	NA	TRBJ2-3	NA	TGCGCCAGCAGTGCGACAGCCGTTGGACTACCCGGGGATACGCAGTATTTT	CASSATAVGLPGDTQYF
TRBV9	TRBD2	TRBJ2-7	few	TGTGCCAGCAGCGTAGGTCTAGCGGGAGCCAACGAGCAGTACTTC	CASSVGLAGANEQYF
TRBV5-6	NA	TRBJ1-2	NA	TGTGCCAGCAGCTTGGGGGCAGGGCACTATGGCTACACCTTC	CASSLGAGHYGYTF
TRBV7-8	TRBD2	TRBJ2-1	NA	TGTGCCACGACTAGCGGGTACAATGAGCAGTTCTTC	CATTSGYNEQFF
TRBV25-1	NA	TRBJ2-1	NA	TGTGCCAGCGGTCTAGCGAACTACAATGAGCAGTTCTTC	CASGLANYNEQFF
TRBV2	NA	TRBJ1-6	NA	TGTGCCAGCAGTGGGGGAGCCACGGATAATTCACCCCTCCACTTT	CASSGGATDNSPLHF
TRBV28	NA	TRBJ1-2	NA	TGTGCCAGCAGTCCCCGGGGGAGGGAGGGCTACACCTTC	CASSPRGREGYTF
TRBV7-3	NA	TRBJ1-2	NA	TGTGCCAGCACCTCCGACAGGTGGGGTGGCTACACCTTC	CASTSDRWGGYTF
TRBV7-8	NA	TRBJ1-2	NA	TGTGCCAGCAGCACCTCCCTCCGGGGGGCAGACTATGGCTACACCTTC	CASSTSLRGADYGYTF
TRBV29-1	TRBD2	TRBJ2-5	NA	TGCAGCGTTCGGGGGGGCGCATCCCAAGAGACCCAGTACTTC	CSVRGGASQETQYF
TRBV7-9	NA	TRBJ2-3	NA	TGTGCCAGCAGCTTACGGGATACGCAGTATTTT	CASSLRDTQYF
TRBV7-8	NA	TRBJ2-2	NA	TGTGCCAGCAGCCCCCGGTCCGGGGAGCTGTTTTTT	CASSPRSGELFF
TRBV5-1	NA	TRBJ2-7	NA	TGCGCCAGCAGCTTGGGACAGTCCTACGAGCAGTACTTC	CASSLGQSYEQYF
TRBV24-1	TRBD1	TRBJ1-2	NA	TGTGCCACCGGGGACAGCGGATTCTATGGCTACACCTTC	CATGDSGFYGYTF
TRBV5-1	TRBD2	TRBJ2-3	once	TGCGCCAGCAGCTCCTTAGCGGGGGGAAACACAGATACGCAGTATTTT	CASSSLAGGNTDTQYF
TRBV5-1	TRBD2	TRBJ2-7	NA	TGCGCCAGCAGCTTGTCTCTAGCGGACTACGAGCAGTACTTC	CASSLSLADYEQYF
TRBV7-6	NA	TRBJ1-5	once	TGTGCCAGCAGCTTAGAACAGTCTAGCAATCAGCCCCAGCATTTT	CASSLEQSSNQPQHF
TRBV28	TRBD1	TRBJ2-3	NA	TGTGCCAGCCAAGATGACAGGGCCTACACAGATACGCAGTATTTT	CASQDDRAYTDTQYF
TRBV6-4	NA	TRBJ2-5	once	TGTGCCAGCAGTGACTTTACTAGTGAAGAGACCCAGTACTTC	CASSDFTSEETQYF
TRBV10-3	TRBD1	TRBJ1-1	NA	TGTGCCACGGGGACAGGGGTAGAAGCTTTCTTT	CATGTGVEAFF
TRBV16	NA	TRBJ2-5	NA	TGTGCCAGCAGCCGCCTAGGCAGGACAGAGCAAGAGACCCAGTACTTC	CASSRLGRTEQETQYF
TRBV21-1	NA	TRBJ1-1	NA	TGTGCCAGCAGCAAAGCGCTGAGTAGGACAGGGTCTTTTTCGACGGACACTGAAGCTTTCTTT	CASSKALSRTGSFSTDTEAFF
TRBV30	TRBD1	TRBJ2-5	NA	TGTGCCTGGAGTGCGGGACAGGGTTTTGGGCAAGAGACCCAGTACTTC	CAWSAGQGFGQETQYF
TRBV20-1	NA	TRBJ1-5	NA	TGCAGTGCTAGTTCCGGGGATAATCAGCCCCAGCATTTT	CSASSGDNQPQHF
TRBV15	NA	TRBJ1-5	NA	TGTGCCACCAGCAGAGAGCGGGGGAGCAATCAGCCCCAGCATTTT	CATSRERGSNQPQHF
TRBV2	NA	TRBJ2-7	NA	TGTGCCAGCAGGGACTCGAGCTCCTACGAGCAGTACTTC	CASRDSSSYEQYF
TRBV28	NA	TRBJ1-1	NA	TGTGCCAGCAGTTGGGGGCGTGGCACTGAAGCTTTCTTT	CASSWGRGTEAFF
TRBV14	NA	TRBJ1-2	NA	TGTGCCAGCAGCCGTCGGGTGGCTTCTAACTATGGCTACACCTTC	CASSRRVASNYGYTF